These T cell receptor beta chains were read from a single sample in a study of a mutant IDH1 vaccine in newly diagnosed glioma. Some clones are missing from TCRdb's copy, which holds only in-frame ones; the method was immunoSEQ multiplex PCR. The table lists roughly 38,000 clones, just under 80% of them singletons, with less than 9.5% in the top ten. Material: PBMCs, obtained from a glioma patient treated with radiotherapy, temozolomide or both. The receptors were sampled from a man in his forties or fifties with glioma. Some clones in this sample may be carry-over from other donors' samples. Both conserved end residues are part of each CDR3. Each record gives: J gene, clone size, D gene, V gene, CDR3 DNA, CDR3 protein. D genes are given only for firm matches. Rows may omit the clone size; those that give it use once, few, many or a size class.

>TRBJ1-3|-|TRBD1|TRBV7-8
TGTGCCAGCAGCTCCCGGACAGGGGGCGCGGGGGGAAACACCATATATTTT
CASSSRTGGAGGNTIYF
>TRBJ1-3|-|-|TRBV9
TGTGCCAGCAGCGTAGCGGGAGAGGGAAACACCATATATTTT
CASSVAGEGNTIYF
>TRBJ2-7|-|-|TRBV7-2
TGTGCCAGCAGCTTAGTGGACAGAGCCTACGAGCAGTACTTC
CASSLVDRAYEQYF
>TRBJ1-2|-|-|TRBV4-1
TGCGCCAGCAGCCAAAGGTTCGGGGGACCTAACTATGGCTACACCTTC
CASSQRFGGPNYGYTF
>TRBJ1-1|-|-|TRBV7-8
TGTGCCAGCAGCTCCTCGGGAGTACCGAACACTGAAGCTTTCTTT
CASSSSGVPNTEAFF
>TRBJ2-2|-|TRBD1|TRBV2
TGTGCCAGCACCCAAGGGACAGGGAACACCGGGGAGCTGTTTTTT
CASTQGTGNTGELFF
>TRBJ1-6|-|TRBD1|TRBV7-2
TGTGCCAGCAGCTTAGCCGGGACAGATAATTCACCCCTCCACTTT
CASSLAGTDNSPLHF
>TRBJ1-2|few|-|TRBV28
TGTGCCAGCGCCACAGGGTACTATGGCTACACCTTC
CASATGYYGYTF
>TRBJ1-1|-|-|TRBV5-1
TGCGCCAGCAGCTTGGGCGGGGGGAACACTGAAGCTTTCTTT
CASSLGGGNTEAFF
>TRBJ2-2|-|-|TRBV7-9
TGTGCCAGCACCAACCTCGGGGGGCGTCCCACCGGGGAGCTGTTTTTT
CASTNLGGRPTGELFF
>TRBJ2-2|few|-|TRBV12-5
TGTGCTAGTGGTCCCAGGGACACATACACCGGGGAGCTGTTTTTT
CASGPRDTYTGELFF
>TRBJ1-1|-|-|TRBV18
TGTGCCAGCTCACCACCGGGGCGCGGGGTCACTGAAGCTTTCTTT
CASSPPGRGVTEAFF
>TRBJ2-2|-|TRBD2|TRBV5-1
TGCGCCAGCAGCTTGGAACCGGGGGGGACCGGGGAGCTGTTTTTT
CASSLEPGGTGELFF